This TCR beta chain is drawn from a study of Ad26.COV2.S vaccination and SARS-CoV-2 variants. Study-wide findings and caveats: Reported findings describe substantial breadth in spike-specific CD8+ and CD4+ T cell responses following vaccination.

The V gene lost 8 bases and the J gene lost 0 bases, with 17 bases spanning the gap. This CDR3 is built from 16 residues. CDR1 MDHEN and CDR2 SYDVKM come from the germline V gene. With regard to this clone: Its target is unknown.

Clones were read by immunoSEQ multiplex PCR, and TCRdb kept only the in-frame ones, dropping some. Among some 480,000 clones, about 83% were seen once, and the ten largest hold roughly 13%. Treatment indicated: approximately 18 received Ad26.COV2.S at low or high dose, single or two shots; five or six received placebo; per-sample allocation not given. Specimen acquisition occurred on day 63 following the initial vaccine or placebo injection. This receptor was identified in a person aged 18 to 59 who received the Ad26.COV2.S COVID-19 vaccine or a placebo. The source was peripheral blood, collected in a trial of Ad26.COV2.S vaccine versus placebo. V is TRBV28 and J is TRBJ2-4, with D possibly TRBD2 on 5 matching bases. CDR3 protein: CASQRVERLAKNIQYF. The CDR3 DNA is TGTGCCAGCCAGAGGGTCGAGAGGCTAGCCAAAAACATTCAGTACTTC.